Listed below are T cell receptor beta chains from one sample, sequenced in a study of blood T cell repertoires in COVID-19. Libraries were prepared by immunoSEQ multiplex PCR; TCRdb keeps only in-frame clonotypes and omits some of them. The data show nearly 95,000 clones, roughly 84% seen once. Source material: peripheral blood. The receptor source for this set is a woman aged 80 or over with acute or convalescent COVID-19. CDR3s include the opening cysteine and the closing phenylalanine or tryptophan. Clone size is not always given. Where it is, it says once, few, many or a class for expanded clones.

-	TRBJ1-2	TRBV4-3	13	CASSHGSNYGYTF
-	TRBJ1-1	TRBV3-1/TRBV3-2	14	CASSQWGRSTEAFF
-	TRBJ2-5	TRBV19	13	CASRDRGRETQYF
once	TRBJ2-5	TRBV4-1	17	CASSQDTPSGSRETQYF
-	TRBJ2-2	TRBV9	16	CASSVGPGSSTGELFF
-	TRBJ1-2	TRBV5-1	14	CASSPSGGNYGYTF
-	TRBJ2-1	TRBV6-5	14	CASSYERGRNEQFF
-	TRBJ2-7	TRBV10-2	14	CASSGGQGGYEQYF
-	TRBJ2-1	TRBV6-1	15	CASSELGLANYEQFF
-	TRBJ2-5	TRBV6-5	14	CASSRGGAEETQYF
-	TRBJ1-6	TRBV19	13	CASSPETGRPLHF
few	TRBJ2-2	TRBV9	17	CASSGGRGTSNTGELFF